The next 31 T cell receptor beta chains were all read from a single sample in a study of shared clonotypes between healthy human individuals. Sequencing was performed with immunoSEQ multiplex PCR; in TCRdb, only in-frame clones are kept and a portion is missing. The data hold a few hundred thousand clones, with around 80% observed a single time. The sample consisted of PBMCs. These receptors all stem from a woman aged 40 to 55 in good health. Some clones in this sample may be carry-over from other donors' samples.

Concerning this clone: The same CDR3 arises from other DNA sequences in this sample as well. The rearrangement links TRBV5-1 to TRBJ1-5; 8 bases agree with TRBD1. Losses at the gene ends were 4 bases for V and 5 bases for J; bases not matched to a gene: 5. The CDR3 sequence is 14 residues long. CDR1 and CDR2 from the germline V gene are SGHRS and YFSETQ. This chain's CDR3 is CASSLGQGDQPQHF. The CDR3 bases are TGCGCCAGCAGCCTCGGACAGGGCGATCAGCCCCAGCATTTT.

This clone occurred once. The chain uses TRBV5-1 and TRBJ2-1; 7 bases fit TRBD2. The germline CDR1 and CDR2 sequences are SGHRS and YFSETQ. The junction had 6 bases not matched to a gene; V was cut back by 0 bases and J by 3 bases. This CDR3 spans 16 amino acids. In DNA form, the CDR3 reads TGCGCCAGCAGCTTGGCCGGGCTAGCGGTCTACAATGAGCAGTTCTTC. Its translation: CASSLAGLAVYNEQFF.

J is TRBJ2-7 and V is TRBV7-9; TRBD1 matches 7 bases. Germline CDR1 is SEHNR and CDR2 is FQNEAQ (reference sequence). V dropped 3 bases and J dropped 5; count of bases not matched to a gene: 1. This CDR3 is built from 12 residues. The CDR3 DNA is TGTGCCAGCAGCTTTACAGGGGACGAGCAGTACTTC. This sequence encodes CASSFTGDEQYF.

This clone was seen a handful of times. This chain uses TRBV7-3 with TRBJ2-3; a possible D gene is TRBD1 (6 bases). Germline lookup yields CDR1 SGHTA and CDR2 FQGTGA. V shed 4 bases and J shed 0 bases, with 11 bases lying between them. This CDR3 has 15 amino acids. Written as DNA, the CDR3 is TGTGCCAGCAGCTCAGGGGTTTTCAGCACAGATACGCAGTATTTT. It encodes CASSSGVFSTDTQYF.

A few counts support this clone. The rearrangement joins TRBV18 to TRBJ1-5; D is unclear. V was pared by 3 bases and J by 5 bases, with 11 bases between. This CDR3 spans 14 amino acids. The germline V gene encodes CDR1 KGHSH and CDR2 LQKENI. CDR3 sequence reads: CASSPGNRDQPQHF. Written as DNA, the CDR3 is TGTGCCAGCTCACCCGGAAACAGAGATCAGCCCCAGCATTTT.

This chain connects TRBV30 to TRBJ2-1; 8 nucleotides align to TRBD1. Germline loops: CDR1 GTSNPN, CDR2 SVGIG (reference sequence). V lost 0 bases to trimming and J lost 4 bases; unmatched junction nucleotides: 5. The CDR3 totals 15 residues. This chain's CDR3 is CAWSVGTGVYNEQFF. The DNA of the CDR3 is TGTGCCTGGAGTGTAGGGACAGGTGTATACAATGAGCAGTTCTTC.

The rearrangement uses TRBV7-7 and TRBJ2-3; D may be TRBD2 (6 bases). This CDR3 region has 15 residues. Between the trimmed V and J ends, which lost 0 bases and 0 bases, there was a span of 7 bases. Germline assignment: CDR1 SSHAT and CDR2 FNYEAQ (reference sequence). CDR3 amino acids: CASSLAGTSTDTQYF. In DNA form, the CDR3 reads TGTGCCAGCAGCTTAGCGGGGACTAGCACAGATACGCAGTATTTT.

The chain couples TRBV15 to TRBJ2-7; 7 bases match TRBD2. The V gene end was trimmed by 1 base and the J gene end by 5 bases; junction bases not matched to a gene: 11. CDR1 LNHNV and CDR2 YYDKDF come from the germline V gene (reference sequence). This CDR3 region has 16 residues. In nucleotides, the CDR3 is TGTGCCACCAGCAGAGGGGCGGGAGTCGGGCAAGACGAGCAGTACTTC. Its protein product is CATSRGAGVGQDEQYF.

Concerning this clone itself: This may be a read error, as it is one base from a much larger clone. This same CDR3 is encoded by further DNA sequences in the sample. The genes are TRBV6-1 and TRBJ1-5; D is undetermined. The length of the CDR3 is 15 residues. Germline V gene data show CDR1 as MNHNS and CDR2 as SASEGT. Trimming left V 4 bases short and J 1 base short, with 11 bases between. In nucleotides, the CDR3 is TGTGCCAGCAGTGGTGACGGCGGCAGCAATCAGCCCCAGCATTTT. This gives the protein CASSGDGGSNQPQHF.

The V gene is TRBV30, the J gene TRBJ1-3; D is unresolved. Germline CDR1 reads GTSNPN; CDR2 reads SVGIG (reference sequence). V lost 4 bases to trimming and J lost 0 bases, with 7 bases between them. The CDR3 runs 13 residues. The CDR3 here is CAWNSHSGNTIYF. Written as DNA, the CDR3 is TGTGCCTGGAACAGCCACTCTGGAAACACCATATATTTT. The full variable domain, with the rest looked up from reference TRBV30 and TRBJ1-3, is SQTIHQWPATLVQPVGSPLSLECTVEGTSNPNLYWYRQAAGRGLQLLFYSVGIGQISSEVPQNLSASRPQDRQFILSSKKLLLSDSGFYLCAWNSHSGNTIYFGEGSWLTVV.

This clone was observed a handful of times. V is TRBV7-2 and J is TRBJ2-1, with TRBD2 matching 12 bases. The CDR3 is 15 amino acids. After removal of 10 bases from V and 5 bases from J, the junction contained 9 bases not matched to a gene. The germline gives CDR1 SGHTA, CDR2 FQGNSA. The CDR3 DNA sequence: TGTGCCACCCGCCGGGGACTAGCGGGCCACAATGAGCAGTTCTTC. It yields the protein CATRRGLAGHNEQFF. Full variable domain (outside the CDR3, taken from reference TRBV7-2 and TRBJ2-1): GAGVSQSPSNKVTEKGKDVELRCDPISGHTALYWYRQSLGQGLEFLIYFQGNSAPDKSGLPSDRFSAERTGGSVSTLTIQRTQQEDSAVYLCATRRGLAGHNEQFFGPGTRLTVL.

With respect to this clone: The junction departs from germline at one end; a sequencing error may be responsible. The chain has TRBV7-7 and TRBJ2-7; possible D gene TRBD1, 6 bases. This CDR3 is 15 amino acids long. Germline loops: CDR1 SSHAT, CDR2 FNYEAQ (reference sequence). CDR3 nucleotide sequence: TGTGCTAGCAGCCCCGACTGGGGGCCTCGGAACGAGCAGTACTTC. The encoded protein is CASSPDWGPRNEQYF. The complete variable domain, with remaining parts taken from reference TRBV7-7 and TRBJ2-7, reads GAGVSQSPRYKVTKRGQDVTLRCDPISSHATLYWYQQALGQGPEFLTYFNYEAQPDKSGLPSDRFSAERPEGSISTLTIQRTEQRDSAMYRCASSPDWGPRNEQYFGPGTRLTVT.

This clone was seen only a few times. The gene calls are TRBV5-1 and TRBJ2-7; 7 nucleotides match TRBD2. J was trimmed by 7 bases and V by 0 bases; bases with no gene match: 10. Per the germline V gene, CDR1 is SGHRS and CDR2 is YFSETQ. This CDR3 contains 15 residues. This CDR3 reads CASSLGGAGALEQYF. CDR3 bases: TGCGCCAGCAGCTTGGGCGGGGCGGGAGCGTTAGAGCAGTACTTC.

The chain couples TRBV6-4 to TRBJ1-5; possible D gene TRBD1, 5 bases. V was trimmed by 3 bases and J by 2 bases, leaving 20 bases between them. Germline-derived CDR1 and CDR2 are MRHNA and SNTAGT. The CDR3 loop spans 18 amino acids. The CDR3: CASSDGGVAVKGNQPQHF. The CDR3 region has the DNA TGTGCCAGCAGTGATGGAGGGGTCGCCGTAAAGGGCAATCAGCCCCAGCATTTT.

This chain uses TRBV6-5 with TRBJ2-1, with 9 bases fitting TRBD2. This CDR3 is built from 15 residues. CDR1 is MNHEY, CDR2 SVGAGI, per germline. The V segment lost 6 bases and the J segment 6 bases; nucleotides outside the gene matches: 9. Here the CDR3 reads CASRQGGRAFNEQFF. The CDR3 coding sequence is TGTGCCAGCAGGCAAGGCGGGAGGGCCTTCAATGAGCAGTTCTTC.

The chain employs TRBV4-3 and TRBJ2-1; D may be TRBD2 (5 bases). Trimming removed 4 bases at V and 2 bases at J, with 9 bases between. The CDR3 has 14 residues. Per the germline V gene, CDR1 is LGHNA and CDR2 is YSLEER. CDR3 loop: CASSPQRTYNEQFF. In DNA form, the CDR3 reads TGCGCCAGCAGCCCCCAGCGGACCTACAATGAGCAGTTCTTC.

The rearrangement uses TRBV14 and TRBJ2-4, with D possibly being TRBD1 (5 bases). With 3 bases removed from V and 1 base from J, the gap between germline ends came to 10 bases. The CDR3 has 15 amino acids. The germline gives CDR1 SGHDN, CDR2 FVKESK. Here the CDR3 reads CASSHLGDAKNIQYF. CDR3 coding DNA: TGTGCCAGCAGCCACCTAGGGGATGCCAAAAACATTCAGTACTTC.

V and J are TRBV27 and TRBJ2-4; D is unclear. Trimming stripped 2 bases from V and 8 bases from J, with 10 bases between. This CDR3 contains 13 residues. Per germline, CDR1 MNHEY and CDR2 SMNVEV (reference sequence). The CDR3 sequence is CASSLDRGHIQYF. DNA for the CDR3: TGTGCCAGCAGTTTAGACCGAGGACACATTCAGTACTTC.

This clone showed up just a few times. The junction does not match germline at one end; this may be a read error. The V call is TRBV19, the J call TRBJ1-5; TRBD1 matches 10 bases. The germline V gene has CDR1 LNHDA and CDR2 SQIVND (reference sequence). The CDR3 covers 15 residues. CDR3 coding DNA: TGTGCTAGTAGCCCGGACAGGGGGGAAAATCAGCTCCAGCATTTT. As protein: CASSPDRGENQLQHF.

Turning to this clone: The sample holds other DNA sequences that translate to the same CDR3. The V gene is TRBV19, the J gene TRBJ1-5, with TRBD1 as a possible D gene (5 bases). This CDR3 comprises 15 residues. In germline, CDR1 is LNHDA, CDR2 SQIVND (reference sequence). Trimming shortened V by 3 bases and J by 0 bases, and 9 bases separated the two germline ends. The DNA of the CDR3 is TGTGCCAGTAGTATTAGTAGGGGTAGCAATCAGCCCCAGCATTTT. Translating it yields CASSISRGSNQPQHF.

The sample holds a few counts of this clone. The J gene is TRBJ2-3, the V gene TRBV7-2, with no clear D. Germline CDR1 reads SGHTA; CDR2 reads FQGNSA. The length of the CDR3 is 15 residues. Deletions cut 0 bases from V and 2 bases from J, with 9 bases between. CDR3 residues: CASSLAAADTDTQYF. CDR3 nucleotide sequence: TGTGCCAGCAGCTTAGCGGCCGCCGACACAGATACGCAGTATTTT.

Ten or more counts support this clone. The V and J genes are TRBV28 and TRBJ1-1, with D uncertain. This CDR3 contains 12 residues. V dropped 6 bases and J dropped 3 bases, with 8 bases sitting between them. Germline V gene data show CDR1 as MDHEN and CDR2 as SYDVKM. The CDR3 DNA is TGTGCCAGCAGACTAGGGTACACTGAAGCTTTCTTT. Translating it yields CASRLGYTEAFF.

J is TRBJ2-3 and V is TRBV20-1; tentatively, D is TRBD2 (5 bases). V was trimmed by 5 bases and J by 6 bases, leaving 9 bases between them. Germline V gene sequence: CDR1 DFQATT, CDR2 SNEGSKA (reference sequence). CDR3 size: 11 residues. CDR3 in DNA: TGCAGTGCTCGACCGGGGGATACGCAGTATTTT. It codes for CSARPGDTQYF.

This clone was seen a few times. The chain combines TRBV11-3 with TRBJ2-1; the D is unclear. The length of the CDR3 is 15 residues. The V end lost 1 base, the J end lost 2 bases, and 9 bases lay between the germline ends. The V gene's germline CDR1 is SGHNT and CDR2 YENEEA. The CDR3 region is CASSLGGSPYNEQFF. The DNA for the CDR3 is TGTGCCAGCAGCTTAGGGGGTTCTCCCTACAATGAGCAGTTCTTC.

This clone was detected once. The CDR3 loop reads CAISESRGSQETQYF. The CDR3 DNA reads TGTGCCATCAGTGAGTCGAGGGGATCTCAAGAGACCCAGTACTTC. This chain uses TRBV10-3 with TRBJ2-5, with D perhaps TRBD1 or TRBD2 (5 bases each). V lost 0 bases to trimming and J lost 2 bases, with 10 bases between them. Germline assignment: CDR1 ENHRY and CDR2 SYGVKD. The CDR3 has 15 residues.

CDR3 region: CASSVGPRNTEAFF. In nucleotides, the CDR3 is TGTGCCAGCAGCGTAGGGCCTCGGAACACTGAAGCTTTCTTT. The chain carries TRBV9 and TRBJ1-1; no reliable D call. V lost 0 bases and J lost 1, with 7 bases in between. Per germline, CDR1 SGDLS and CDR2 YYNGEE. CDR3 size: 14 residues.

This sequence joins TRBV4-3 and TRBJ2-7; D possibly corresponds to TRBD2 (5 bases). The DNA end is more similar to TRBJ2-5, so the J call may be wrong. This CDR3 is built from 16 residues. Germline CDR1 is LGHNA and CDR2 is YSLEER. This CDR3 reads CASSQEGRGTQETQYF. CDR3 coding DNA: TGCGCCAGCAGCCAAGAAGGTCGGGGAACCCAAGAGACCCAGTACTTC.

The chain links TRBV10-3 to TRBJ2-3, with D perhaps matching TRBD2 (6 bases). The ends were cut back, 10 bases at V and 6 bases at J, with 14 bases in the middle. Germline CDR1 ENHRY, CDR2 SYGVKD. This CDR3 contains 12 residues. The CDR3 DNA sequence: TGTGCCACCGCCCCGGGAGTGGATACGCAGTATTTT. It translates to CATAPGVDTQYF.

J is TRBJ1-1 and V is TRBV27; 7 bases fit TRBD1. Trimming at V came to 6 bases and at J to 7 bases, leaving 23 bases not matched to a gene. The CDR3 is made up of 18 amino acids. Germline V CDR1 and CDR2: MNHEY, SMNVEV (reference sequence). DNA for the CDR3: TGTGCCAGCAGCCACACCACCCTTCGGGACAGCGCAAAAATTGAAGCTTTCTTT. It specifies CASSHTTLRDSAKIEAFF.

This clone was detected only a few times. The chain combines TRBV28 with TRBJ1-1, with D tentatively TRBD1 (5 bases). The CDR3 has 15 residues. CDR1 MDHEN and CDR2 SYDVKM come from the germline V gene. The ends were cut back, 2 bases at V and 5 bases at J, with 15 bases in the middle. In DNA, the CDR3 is TGTGCCAGCAGTTTAGGAGTGTGGGCAGGGACTGAAGCTTTCTTT. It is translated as CASSLGVWAGTEAFF.

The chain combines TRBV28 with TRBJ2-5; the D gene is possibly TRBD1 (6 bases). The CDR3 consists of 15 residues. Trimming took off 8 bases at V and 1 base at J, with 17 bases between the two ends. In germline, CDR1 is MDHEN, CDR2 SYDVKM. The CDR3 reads CASANPQGRQETQYF. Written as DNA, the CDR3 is TGTGCCAGCGCGAACCCACAGGGTCGCCAAGAGACCCAGTACTTC.